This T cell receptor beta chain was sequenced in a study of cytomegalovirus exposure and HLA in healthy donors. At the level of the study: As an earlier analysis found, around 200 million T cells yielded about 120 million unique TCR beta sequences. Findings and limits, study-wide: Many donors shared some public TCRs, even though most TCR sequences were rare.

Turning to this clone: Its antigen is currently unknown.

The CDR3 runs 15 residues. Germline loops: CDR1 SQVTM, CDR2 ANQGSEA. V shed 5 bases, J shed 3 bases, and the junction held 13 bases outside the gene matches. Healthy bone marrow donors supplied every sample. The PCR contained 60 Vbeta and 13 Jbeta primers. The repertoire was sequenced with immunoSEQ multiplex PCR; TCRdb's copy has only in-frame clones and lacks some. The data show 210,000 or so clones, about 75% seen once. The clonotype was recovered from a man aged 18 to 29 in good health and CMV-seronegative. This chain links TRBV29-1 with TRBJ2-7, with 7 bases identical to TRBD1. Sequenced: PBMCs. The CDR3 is CSVPRDGNRGYEQYF. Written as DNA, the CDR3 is TGCAGCGTTCCCCGCGACGGAAACAGGGGCTACGAGCAGTACTTC.